This TCR beta chain was sequenced in a study of cytomegalovirus exposure and HLA in healthy donors. Study-level findings and limits: High sensitivity and specificity were reportedly achieved when the classifier diagnosed cytomegalovirus status. V- and J-gene trimming of TCR beta was linked (in a later analysis) to a missense DCLRE1C variant.

PCR involved 60 Vbeta and 13 Jbeta primers. TCRdb's copy holds only in-frame clones and misses some; the assay was immunoSEQ multiplex PCR. This table has more than 95,000 clones, under 85% appearing once. Turning to this clone: Its cognate antigen is unknown.

J was trimmed by 4 bases and V by 7 bases; bases with no gene match: 3. CDR1 and CDR2 (germline): MNHNS, SASEGT. The CDR3 contains 13 residues. Sequencing was done on a sample of PBMCs. The J gene is TRBJ1-3, the V gene TRBV6-1, with 8 bases aligning to TRBD1. The TCR comes from a man aged 35-49 years in good health and CMV-seronegative. The CDR3 reads CASIRDRGNTIYF. The CDR3 coding sequence is TGTGCCAGCATAAGGGACAGGGGAAACACCATATATTTT.